The 18 T cell receptor beta chains presented below share a single source sample, sequenced in a study of shared clonotypes between healthy human individuals. Clones were read by immunoSEQ multiplex PCR, and TCRdb kept only the in-frame ones, dropping some. The sample yields millions of clones, 85% to 95% seen once. Specimen: naive CD4+ T cells sorted from blood. The subset is: CD45RA+ positively selected. These receptor sequences come from a man aged 18 to 35 in good health.

This chain uses TRBV15 with TRBJ1-5; TRBD1 agrees at 9 bases. CDR1 is LNHNV, CDR2 YYDKDF, per germline (reference sequence). Trimming cost V 6 bases and J 4 bases; bases outside gene matches: 10. The CDR3 is made up of 16 amino acids. CDR3 coding DNA: TGTGCCACCAGAGATCCGGGACAGGGATCTAATCAGCCCCAGCATTTT. This gives the protein CATRDPGQGSNQPQHF. The variable domain in full, completed from reference TRBV15 and TRBJ1-5, reads DAMVIQNPRYQVTQFGKPVTLSCSQTLNHNVMYWYQQKSSQAPKLLFHYYDKDFNNEADTPDNFQSRRPNTSFCFLDIRSPGLGDTAMYLCATRDPGQGSNQPQHFGDGTRLSIL.

V and J are TRBV5-1 and TRBJ2-7, with 7 bases identical to TRBD1. The CDR3 is 13 amino acids. V was pared by 4 bases and J by 3 bases, with 4 bases of the junction left unmatched. In germline, CDR1 is SGHRS, CDR2 YFSETQ. The CDR3 DNA reads as TGCGCCAGCAGCGTTGCAGGGGGCTACGAGCAGTACTTC. Encoded protein: CASSVAGGYEQYF. Based on the CDR3 plus reference TRBV5-1 and TRBJ2-7, the full variable domain is KAGVTQTPRYLIKTRGQQVTLSCSPISGHRSVSWYQQTPGQGLQFLFEYFSETQRNKGNFPGRFSGRQFSNSRSEMNVSTLELGDSALYLCASSVAGGYEQYFGPGTRLTVT.

This chain links TRBV10-3 with TRBJ2-7; perhaps TRBD2 as D (5 bases). V was shortened by 10 bases and J by 1 base, with 14 bases between the two germline ends. CDR1 ENHRY and CDR2 SYGVKD come from the germline V gene. CDR3 length: 13 amino acids. CDR3 in amino acids: CASGESLSYEQYF. CDR3 nucleotide sequence: TGTGCCAGTGGGGAGAGCTTATCCTACGAGCAGTACTTC.

This clone has just one count. The genes are TRBV10-3 and TRBJ1-1, with D unclear. The CDR3 is 14 residues long. Trimming took 6 bases from V and 2 from J, leaving 13 bases between them. Germline values: CDR1 ENHRY, CDR2 SYGVKD. CDR3 sequence reads: CAISSEGYNTEAFF. In DNA form, the CDR3 reads TGTGCCATCAGCTCTGAGGGATACAACACTGAAGCTTTCTTT.

Comment on this clone: In the same sample, other DNA sequences code for this CDR3. The rearrangement uses TRBV10-3 and TRBJ2-3; D gene uncertain. CDR3 size: 12 residues. The germline V gene has CDR1 ENHRY and CDR2 SYGVKD. V dropped 3 bases and J dropped 4 bases, with 5 bases sitting between them. Written as DNA, the CDR3 is TGTGCCATCAGTGACTGGGCAGATACGCAGTATTTT. This translates into CAISDWADTQYF.

The rearrangement joins TRBV7-2 to TRBJ2-2, with TRBD2 as a possible D gene (6 bases). Germline CDR1 SGHTA, CDR2 FQGNSA. The CDR3 runs to 15 residues. The V end lost 0 bases, the J end lost 4 bases, and 9 bases lay between the germline ends. The CDR3 nucleotides are TGTGCCAGCAGCTTAGCGGGGAGGCCCACCGGGGAGCTGTTTTTT. Translated, it gives CASSLAGRPTGELFF.

V is TRBV6-1 and J is TRBJ1-1, with a possible D match to TRBD1 (6 bases). Germline CDR1 reads MNHNS; CDR2 reads SASEGT. CDR3 length: 16 residues. Trimming cost V 4 bases and J 2 bases, with 17 bases left between them. In DNA, the CDR3 is TGTGCCAGCAGTGGAGTGAATGGACAGCTAAACACTGAAGCTTTCTTT. Its protein product is CASSGVNGQLNTEAFF.

The chain couples TRBV4-1 to TRBJ2-3, with 9 bases identical to TRBD1. CDR3 length: 18 residues. CDR1 is MGHRA and CDR2 is YSYEKL in the germline V gene. V trimming: 3 bases; J trimming: 1 base; junction bases outside the gene matches: 11. This CDR3 is CASSHLTWTGAGTDTQYF. The CDR3 bases are TGCGCCAGCAGCCACCTAACTTGGACAGGGGCCGGCACAGATACGCAGTATTTT.

This sequence joins TRBV7-2 and TRBJ1-6; D perhaps matches TRBD1 (6 bases). V was pared by 7 bases and J by 3 bases, with 13 bases between. The CDR3 consists of 15 residues. The germline gives CDR1 SGHTA, CDR2 FQGNSA. CDR3 sequence: CASTLEDSYNSPLHF. The CDR3 bases are TGTGCCAGCACCTTGGAGGACAGCTATAATTCACCCCTCCACTTT.

The genes are TRBV5-1 and TRBJ2-7; D perhaps matches TRBD2 (5 bases). The germline gives CDR1 SGHRS, CDR2 YFSETQ. Trimming took off 4 bases at V and 2 bases at J, with 16 bases between the two ends. The CDR3 length is 15 residues. The DNA for the CDR3 is TGCGCCAGCAGCCTGTTGCCCCTCGGGGCCTACGAGCAGTACTTC. Translation gives CASSLLPLGAYEQYF.

CDR3: CASSVRLAGALGHEQFF. DNA of the CDR3: TGTGCCAGCAGCGTACGACTAGCGGGAGCTCTTGGCCATGAGCAGTTCTTC. The chain employs TRBV7-2 and TRBJ2-1, with 12 bases that match TRBD2. The CDR3 length is 17 residues. Germline trimming cut 5 bases from V and 8 bases from J; bases unmatched to any gene: 13. CDR1 is SGHTA, CDR2 FQGNSA, per germline.

The chain is built from TRBV29-1 and TRBJ2-5, with TRBD2 matching over 12 bases. CDR1 SQVTM and CDR2 ANQGSEA come from the germline V gene. The ends lost 3 bases at V and 9 bases at J; junction bases unmatched: 8. CDR3 length equals 14 residues. The CDR3 nucleotides read TGCAGCGTTGAGGCTAGCGGGAGGGTGGCGGCCCAGTACTTC. Translated: CSVEASGRVAAQYF.

V is TRBV7-8 and J is TRBJ1-2; 11 nucleotides align to TRBD1. V lost 0 bases, J lost 1 base, and 7 bases stayed unmatched. The CDR3 contains 18 residues. CDR1 and CDR2 from the germline V gene are SGHVS and FQNEAQ. CDR3 sequence reads: CASSLAGTGGANNYGYTF. CDR3 coding DNA: TGTGCCAGCAGCTTAGCAGGGACAGGGGGGGCGAATAACTATGGCTACACCTTC.

With regard to this clone: Other DNA sequences of this sample code for an identical CDR3. The rearrangement joins TRBV10-3 to TRBJ2-3; the match to TRBD1 covers 8 bases. Germline V lookup: CDR1 ENHRY, CDR2 SYGVKD. The CDR3 length is 15 residues. V dropped 5 bases and J dropped 0; count of bases not matched to a gene: 4. The CDR3 spells CAISPGQASTDTQYF. Written as DNA, the CDR3 is TGTGCCATCAGTCCGGGACAGGCAAGCACAGATACGCAGTATTTT.

The chain employs TRBV11-2 and TRBJ2-5; the D is unclear. Trimming stripped 0 bases from V and 1 base from J, with 12 bases between. Germline V gene lookup returns CDR1 SGHAT and CDR2 FQNNGV. The CDR3 sequence is 16 residues long. As DNA, the CDR3 is TGTGCCAGCAGCTTAGATTACCCACGGATCCAAGAGACCCAGTACTTC. Amino acid sequence: CASSLDYPRIQETQYF.

This clone was seen once. The V and J genes are TRBV19 and TRBJ2-3; tentative D call: TRBD1 (5 bases). The V gene's germline CDR1 is LNHDA and CDR2 SQIVND (reference sequence). There are 15 residues in the CDR3. The V gene lost 1 base and the J gene lost 8 bases, with 16 bases spanning the gap. This CDR3 is CASSIVSGSGGTQYF. CDR3 nucleotide sequence: TGTGCCAGTAGTATAGTGTCAGGGTCCGGCGGTACGCAGTATTTT.

V is TRBV7-3 and J is TRBJ2-5; D not resolved. Germline assignment: CDR1 SGHTA and CDR2 FQGTGA. V was trimmed by 2 bases and J by 5 bases, leaving 9 bases between them. The CDR3 totals 13 residues. CDR3 DNA: TGTGCCAGCAGCTTAGGTAAAGGGGAGACCCAGTACTTC. It yields the protein CASSLGKGETQYF.

V and J are TRBV9 and TRBJ2-1, with 14 bases aligning to TRBD2. From germline, CDR1 is SGDLS and CDR2 YYNGEE. The CDR3 covers 15 residues. V lost 3 bases to trimming and J lost 14 bases; unmatched junction nucleotides: 10. CDR3 nucleotide sequence: TGTGCCAGCAGCGCGGGACTAGCGGGAGACTCTAGAAAGTTCTTC. This encodes CASSAGLAGDSRKFF.